Listed below are T cell receptor beta chains from one sample, sequenced in a study of blood T cell repertoires in COVID-19. The table came from immunoSEQ multiplex PCR; TCRdb's copy has only in-frame clones and leaves some out. Of around 120,000 clones listed, 90% are singletons. The sample was peripheral blood. All receptors come from a woman aged 60-75 years with COVID-19, enrolled during active disease. CDR3s include the opening cysteine and the closing phenylalanine or tryptophan. Each record gives: D gene, J gene, V gene, clone size, CDR3 DNA, CDR3 protein. A D gene is named only where the DNA matches it firmly. The size of a clone is reported for some rows only, either as once, few or many, or as a class for expanded clones.

d_call: NA
j_call: TRBJ1-2
v_call: TRBV5-4
clone_size: NA
cdr3_nt: TGTGCCAGCAGCCGGAGCGGGATCTATGGCTACACCTTC
cdr3_aa: CASSRSGIYGYTF

d_call: TRBD1
j_call: TRBJ1-5
v_call: TRBV19
clone_size: NA
cdr3_nt: TGTGCCAGTAGTACTCCATCAGGGGGGAATCAGCCCCAGCATTTT
cdr3_aa: CASSTPSGGNQPQHF

d_call: TRBD1
j_call: TRBJ2-7
v_call: TRBV19
clone_size: NA
cdr3_nt: TGTGCCAGTAGTATAGTCCCGGGACAGGGTTCCTACGAGCAGTACTTC
cdr3_aa: CASSIVPGQGSYEQYF

d_call: NA
j_call: TRBJ1-3
v_call: TRBV5-1
clone_size: NA
cdr3_nt: TGCGCCAGCAGCGTCAAAAGCCCACAGGAAACTGGAAACACCATATATTTT
cdr3_aa: CASSVKSPQETGNTIYF

d_call: TRBD2
j_call: TRBJ2-5
v_call: TRBV27
clone_size: NA
cdr3_nt: TGTGCCAGCAGCCACGGGACTACAATAACTACCTACCAAGAGACCCAGTACTTC
cdr3_aa: CASSHGTTITTYQETQYF

d_call: NA
j_call: TRBJ2-1
v_call: TRBV11-1
clone_size: NA
cdr3_nt: TGTGCCAGCAGTGGAAGGAGGGCGGTCAATGAGCAGTTCTTC
cdr3_aa: CASSGRRAVNEQFF

d_call: NA
j_call: TRBJ2-7
v_call: TRBV6-5
clone_size: once
cdr3_nt: TGTGCCAGCAGGTCATGGTCAGGTGCATACGAGCAGTACTTC
cdr3_aa: CASRSWSGAYEQYF

d_call: TRBD1
j_call: TRBJ1-1
v_call: TRBV27
clone_size: once
cdr3_nt: TGTGCCAGCACCCTTAGGGGGCTAGGGGACACTGAAGCTTTCTTT
cdr3_aa: CASTLRGLGDTEAFF

d_call: NA
j_call: TRBJ2-7
v_call: TRBV5-5
clone_size: NA
cdr3_nt: TGTGCCAGCAGCTTGAATTTCGGACAGAGCTCCTACGAGCAGTACTTC
cdr3_aa: CASSLNFGQSSYEQYF

d_call: NA
j_call: TRBJ2-7
v_call: TRBV20-1
clone_size: NA
cdr3_nt: TGCAGTGCTAGGGACGGGAAAGAGCAGTACTTC
cdr3_aa: CSARDGKEQYF

d_call: TRBD1
j_call: TRBJ1-2
v_call: TRBV5-4
clone_size: NA
cdr3_nt: TGTGCCAGCAGCTTGGAGACAGGGTTTAGCTATGGCTACACCTTC
cdr3_aa: CASSLETGFSYGYTF

d_call: TRBD2
j_call: TRBJ2-1
v_call: TRBV10-2
clone_size: NA
cdr3_nt: TGCGCCAGCAGTTTAACTAGCGGGGGGATCTCCTACAATGAGCAGTTCTTC
cdr3_aa: CASSLTSGGISYNEQFF

d_call: TRBD1
j_call: TRBJ1-1
v_call: TRBV6-2/TRBV6-3
clone_size: NA
cdr3_nt: TGTGCCAGCAGTACGACAGGGCGTGCTGAAGCTTTCTTT
cdr3_aa: CASSTTGRAEAFF

d_call: NA
j_call: TRBJ2-7
v_call: TRBV19
clone_size: once
cdr3_nt: TGTGCCAGTAGTAGTACGACAGGAACCTACGAGCAGTACTTC
cdr3_aa: CASSSTTGTYEQYF

d_call: NA
j_call: TRBJ2-3
v_call: TRBV5-5
clone_size: once
cdr3_nt: TGTGCCAGCAGCTTAGTCTCAGGCACAGATACGCAGTATTTT
cdr3_aa: CASSLVSGTDTQYF

d_call: NA
j_call: TRBJ1-1
v_call: TRBV9
clone_size: NA
cdr3_nt: TGTGCCAGCAGTGCAGGCGAGATCACTGAAGCTTTCTTT
cdr3_aa: CASSAGEITEAFF

d_call: TRBD1
j_call: TRBJ2-7
v_call: TRBV5-1
clone_size: NA
cdr3_nt: TGCGCCAGCAGCTTGGAAGGACAGGGCAGTAAGTACGAGCAGTACTTC
cdr3_aa: CASSLEGQGSKYEQYF

d_call: NA
j_call: TRBJ2-7
v_call: TRBV19
clone_size: NA
cdr3_nt: TGTGCCAGTAGTCCTCGGGCAGGACTTACCTACGAGCAGTACTTC
cdr3_aa: CASSPRAGLTYEQYF

d_call: TRBD2
j_call: TRBJ2-1
v_call: TRBV4-2
clone_size: NA
cdr3_nt: TGTGCCAGCAGCCAGACTCCGGGACTAGCGGGCAATGAGCAGTTCTTC
cdr3_aa: CASSQTPGLAGNEQFF

d_call: TRBD2
j_call: TRBJ2-3
v_call: TRBV27
clone_size: NA
cdr3_nt: TGTGCCAGCAGTTTTCAGGGACTAGCGGGGGGGCAGATAGATACGCAGTATTTT
cdr3_aa: CASSFQGLAGGQIDTQYF

d_call: TRBD1
j_call: TRBJ2-2
v_call: TRBV9
clone_size: NA
cdr3_nt: TGTGCCAGCAGCGTAGGGACAGGCTTAACCGGGGTCACCGGGGAGCTGTTTTTT
cdr3_aa: CASSVGTGLTGVTGELFF

d_call: TRBD2
j_call: TRBJ2-5
v_call: TRBV16
clone_size: NA
cdr3_nt: TGTGCCAGCAGCCAAGCTGTCCCTAGCGGGGGAGATAAAGAGACCCAGTACTTC
cdr3_aa: CASSQAVPSGGDKETQYF

d_call: NA
j_call: TRBJ1-6
v_call: TRBV19
clone_size: NA
cdr3_nt: TGTGCCAGTAGTACCCAGGCAGGGTCGCGAAATTCACCCCTCCACTTT
cdr3_aa: CASSTQAGSRNSPLHF

d_call: NA
j_call: TRBJ2-2
v_call: TRBV6-6
clone_size: NA
cdr3_nt: TGTGCCAGCAGCCCACAAGGGGGGGGGACCGGGGAGCTGTTTTTT
cdr3_aa: CASSPQGGGTGELFF

d_call: NA
j_call: TRBJ2-1
v_call: TRBV5-1
clone_size: NA
cdr3_nt: TGCGCCAGCAGCCTACTAGAGAATGAGCAGTTCTTC
cdr3_aa: CASSLLENEQFF

d_call: NA
j_call: TRBJ2-5
v_call: TRBV5-5
clone_size: NA
cdr3_nt: TGTGCCGGACGTCGAGACAGCGAAGAGACCCAGTACTTC
cdr3_aa: CAGRRDSEETQYF

d_call: NA
j_call: TRBJ1-4
v_call: TRBV7-7
clone_size: NA
cdr3_nt: TGTGCTAGAGGCGGTAATGAAAAACTGTTTTTT
cdr3_aa: CARGGNEKLFF

d_call: TRBD1
j_call: TRBJ1-1
v_call: TRBV4-3
clone_size: once
cdr3_nt: TGCGCCAGCAGCCTTGGGACAGGGCTGAACACTGAAGCTTTCTTT
cdr3_aa: CASSLGTGLNTEAFF

d_call: TRBD2
j_call: TRBJ2-3
v_call: TRBV6-5
clone_size: NA
cdr3_nt: TGTGCCAGCAGCGCACCTAGCGGAGGAGGAGATACGCAGTATTTT
cdr3_aa: CASSAPSGGGDTQYF

d_call: TRBD1
j_call: TRBJ2-5
v_call: TRBV3-1/TRBV3-2
clone_size: NA
cdr3_nt: TGTGCCAGCAGCCAAGACCAGACAGGGGACGAAGAGACCCAGTACTTC
cdr3_aa: CASSQDQTGDEETQYF

d_call: TRBD1
j_call: TRBJ1-3
v_call: TRBV18
clone_size: NA
cdr3_nt: TGTGCCAGCAGACAGGGGCTGGATGGAAACACCATATATTTT
cdr3_aa: CASRQGLDGNTIYF

d_call: TRBD1
j_call: TRBJ2-3
v_call: TRBV18
clone_size: NA
cdr3_nt: TGTGCCAGCTCACCCGACAGGGCAGATACGCAGTATTTT
cdr3_aa: CASSPDRADTQYF

d_call: NA
j_call: TRBJ1-1
v_call: TRBV6-2/TRBV6-3
clone_size: NA
cdr3_nt: TGTGCCAGCAGTTACTCGGGAGCAGATAACACTGAAGCTTTCTTT
cdr3_aa: CASSYSGADNTEAFF

d_call: NA
j_call: TRBJ1-1
v_call: TRBV7-6
clone_size: NA
cdr3_nt: TGTGCCAGCAGCTTGCAGGGGACGACTGAAGCTTTCTTT
cdr3_aa: CASSLQGTTEAFF

d_call: NA
j_call: TRBJ1-4
v_call: TRBV29-1
clone_size: NA
cdr3_nt: TGCAGCGTCGAAGGACAGAGAGGGGGTGAAAAACTGTTTTTT
cdr3_aa: CSVEGQRGGEKLFF

d_call: TRBD1
j_call: TRBJ1-2
v_call: TRBV10-3
clone_size: NA
cdr3_nt: TGTGCCATCAGGGGACAGGGCGGCTATGGCTACACCTTC
cdr3_aa: CAIRGQGGYGYTF

d_call: NA
j_call: TRBJ2-2
v_call: TRBV6-2/TRBV6-3
clone_size: NA
cdr3_nt: TGTGCCAGCAGTTATTTTCCCGGACAGATAACGAACACCGGGGAGCTGTTTTTT
cdr3_aa: CASSYFPGQITNTGELFF

d_call: TRBD2
j_call: TRBJ2-7
v_call: TRBV5-6
clone_size: NA
cdr3_nt: TGTGCCAGCAGCTTGCTAGCGGCCTACGAGCAGTACTTC
cdr3_aa: CASSLLAAYEQYF

d_call: NA
j_call: TRBJ1-2
v_call: TRBV7-9
clone_size: NA
cdr3_nt: TGTGCCAGCAGCTTAGGGAGGGACTCTTATGGCTACACCTTC
cdr3_aa: CASSLGRDSYGYTF

d_call: TRBD1
j_call: TRBJ1-6
v_call: TRBV5-3
clone_size: once
cdr3_nt: TGTGCCAGAAGCCCGGGACAGGGGGCAAATTCACCCCTCCACTTT
cdr3_aa: CARSPGQGANSPLHF

d_call: NA
j_call: TRBJ2-2
v_call: TRBV7-2
clone_size: NA
cdr3_nt: TGTGCCAGCAGCTTAGGGCAGGGCACCGGGGAGCTGTTTTTT
cdr3_aa: CASSLGQGTGELFF

d_call: TRBD2
j_call: TRBJ2-1
v_call: TRBV7-2
clone_size: NA
cdr3_nt: TGTGCCAGCAGCTTACTACTAGCGGGGGGCGATGAGCAGTTCTTC
cdr3_aa: CASSLLLAGGDEQFF

d_call: NA
j_call: TRBJ1-1
v_call: TRBV4-2
clone_size: NA
cdr3_nt: TGTGCCAGCAGCCAAGTCTTCGGGACAACTTACGAGGTGGGCACTGAAGCTTTCTTT
cdr3_aa: CASSQVFGTTYEVGTEAFF

d_call: NA
j_call: TRBJ1-5
v_call: TRBV6-5
clone_size: NA
cdr3_nt: TGTGCCAGCAGCACACGGGGTTATCAGCCCCAGCATTTT
cdr3_aa: CASSTRGYQPQHF

d_call: TRBD1
j_call: TRBJ1-2
v_call: TRBV12-3/TRBV12-4
clone_size: NA
cdr3_nt: TGTGCCAGCACCCCGGGACAGGGAGGTGGCTACACCTTC
cdr3_aa: CASTPGQGGGYTF

d_call: TRBD2
j_call: TRBJ2-1
v_call: TRBV19
clone_size: NA
cdr3_nt: TGTGCCAGTAGACCCCGCATTGGGAACGGGGGGAACTCCTACAATGAGCAGTTCTTC
cdr3_aa: CASRPRIGNGGNSYNEQFF

d_call: TRBD1
j_call: TRBJ2-1
v_call: TRBV9
clone_size: NA
cdr3_nt: TGTGCCAGCAGCGTTTCCGGGACAGGGCTTTCCAATGAGCAGTTCTTC
cdr3_aa: CASSVSGTGLSNEQFF

d_call: NA
j_call: TRBJ2-3
v_call: TRBV4-3
clone_size: NA
cdr3_nt: TGCGCCAGCAGCCAAGATAGGGGGGGCTTCACAGATACGCAGTATTTT
cdr3_aa: CASSQDRGGFTDTQYF

d_call: NA
j_call: TRBJ1-2
v_call: TRBV18
clone_size: once
cdr3_nt: TGTGCCAGCTCACCAGAACAGAGGGACTATGGCTACACCTTC
cdr3_aa: CASSPEQRDYGYTF

d_call: TRBD2
j_call: TRBJ2-3
v_call: TRBV3-1/TRBV3-2
clone_size: NA
cdr3_nt: TGTGCCAGCAGCCACTTAGCGGGGGGGCCTACAGATACGCAGTATTTT
cdr3_aa: CASSHLAGGPTDTQYF

d_call: TRBD1
j_call: TRBJ1-1
v_call: TRBV29-1
clone_size: NA
cdr3_nt: TGCAGCGTAGCACAGGGGGCCGAGAACACTGAAGCTTTCTTT
cdr3_aa: CSVAQGAENTEAFF

d_call: TRBD1
j_call: TRBJ1-2
v_call: TRBV7-2
clone_size: NA
cdr3_nt: TGTGCCAGCAGCTTAGGGGGACAGGGTGGCTATGGCTACACCTTC
cdr3_aa: CASSLGGQGGYGYTF

d_call: NA
j_call: TRBJ2-4
v_call: TRBV11-2
clone_size: NA
cdr3_nt: TGTGCCAGCAGCTTAAGTGCAGGGGCGAACATTCAGTACTTC
cdr3_aa: CASSLSAGANIQYF

d_call: NA
j_call: TRBJ1-2
v_call: TRBV19
clone_size: NA
cdr3_nt: TGTGCCAGTAGACCCCCGGAGGGAGCCTATGGCTACACCTTC
cdr3_aa: CASRPPEGAYGYTF

d_call: NA
j_call: TRBJ2-5
v_call: TRBV5-4
clone_size: NA
cdr3_nt: TGTGCCAGCAGCTTGTGGGGCGCGGGAACCCAGTACTTC
cdr3_aa: CASSLWGAGTQYF

d_call: TRBD1
j_call: TRBJ1-1
v_call: TRBV4-3
clone_size: once
cdr3_nt: TGCGCCAGCAGCCGGTACGGGACAGCGAACACTGAAGCTTTCTTT
cdr3_aa: CASSRYGTANTEAFF

d_call: NA
j_call: TRBJ2-5
v_call: TRBV27
clone_size: NA
cdr3_nt: TGTGCCAGCAGTTTGTCGAGATTGGAGACCCAGTACTTC
cdr3_aa: CASSLSRLETQYF

d_call: TRBD2
j_call: TRBJ2-3
v_call: TRBV11-2
clone_size: NA
cdr3_nt: TGTGCCAGCAGCCGAGGGACTAGCGGGGGAGCCTCTAGCACAGATACGCAGTATTTT
cdr3_aa: CASSRGTSGGASSTDTQYF

d_call: TRBD2
j_call: TRBJ2-2
v_call: TRBV4-2
clone_size: NA
cdr3_nt: TGTGCCAGCAGCCGAAGACTAGCAGACACCGGGGAGCTGTTTTTT
cdr3_aa: CASSRRLADTGELFF

d_call: TRBD1
j_call: TRBJ1-2
v_call: TRBV6-5
clone_size: NA
cdr3_nt: TGTGCCAGCGGTTTGACAGGGGGCTTTGGCTATGGCTACACCTTC
cdr3_aa: CASGLTGGFGYGYTF